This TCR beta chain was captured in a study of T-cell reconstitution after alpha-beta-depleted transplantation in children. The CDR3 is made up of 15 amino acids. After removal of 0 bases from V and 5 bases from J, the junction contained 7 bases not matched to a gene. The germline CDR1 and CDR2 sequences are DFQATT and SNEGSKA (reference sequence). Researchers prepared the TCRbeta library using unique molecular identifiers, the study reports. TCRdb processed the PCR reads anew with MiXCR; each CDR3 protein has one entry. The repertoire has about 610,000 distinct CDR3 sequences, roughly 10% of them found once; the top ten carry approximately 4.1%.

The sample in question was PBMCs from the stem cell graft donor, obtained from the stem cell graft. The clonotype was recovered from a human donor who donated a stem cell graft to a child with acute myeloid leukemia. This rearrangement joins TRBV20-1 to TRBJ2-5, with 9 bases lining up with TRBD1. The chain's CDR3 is CSARDGGTGRETQYF. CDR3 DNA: TGCAGTGCTAGAGATGGGGGGACAGGGAGGGAGACCCAGTACTTC.